These 32 T cell receptor beta chains were all obtained from the same sample, sequenced in a study of blood T cell repertoires in COVID-19. Sequencing used immunoSEQ multiplex PCR; TCRdb keeps in-frame clones, though not all of them. The table lists 250,000 to 300,000 clones, roughly 90% of them singletons. What was sequenced was peripheral blood. These receptors were taken from an older woman with COVID-19, enrolled during active disease.

This clone occurred once. The J gene is TRBJ1-6, the V gene TRBV2; TRBD1 matches 10 bases. The germline V gene encodes CDR1 SNHLY and CDR2 FYNNEI. The CDR3 sequence is 14 residues long. Trimming removed 6 bases from V and 9 bases from J; junction bases left unmatched: 5. As DNA, the CDR3 is TGTGCCAGCAGAGGACAGGGGGTAGGTTCACCCCTCCACTTT. Translating gives CASRGQGVGSPLHF.

J is TRBJ1-2 and V is TRBV28; perhaps TRBD1 as D (6 bases). The CDR3 is 16 amino acids. V was trimmed by 2 bases and J by 8 bases, leaving 21 bases between them. CDR1 is MDHEN, CDR2 SYDVKM, per germline. The chain's CDR3 is CASSLGGQGNIRGYTF. CDR3 nucleotide sequence: TGTGCCAGCAGTTTAGGCGGCCAGGGGAATATACGAGGCTACACCTTC.

The CDR3 bases are TGTGCCAGCAGTCGAGGCCCGATCGACTCCTACGAGCAGTACTTC. This gives the protein CASSRGPIDSYEQYF. The V gene is TRBV5-4, the J gene TRBJ2-7, with D unclear. V was cut by 5 bases and J by 0 bases, with 15 bases left in between. Germline CDR1 and CDR2: SGHNT and YYREEE (reference sequence). This CDR3 has 15 amino acids.

The V and J genes are TRBV19 and TRBJ1-6; D is uncertain. This CDR3 has 15 residues. Germline lookup yields CDR1 LNHDA and CDR2 SQIVND (reference sequence). Between the trimmed V and J ends, which lost 0 bases and 0 bases, there was a span of 3 bases. CDR3 sequence reads: CASSIESSYNSPLHF. CDR3 sequence (DNA): TGTGCCAGTAGTATAGAGAGCTCCTATAATTCACCCCTCCACTTT.

This clone occurred a few times. The CDR3 sequence is CATSNLLHQPQHF. In DNA, the CDR3 is TGTGCCACCAGCAACCTTTTACACCAGCCCCAGCATTTT. The chain has TRBV24-1 and TRBJ1-5; D gene ambiguous. This CDR3 has 13 residues. V was clipped by 7 bases and J by 7 bases, with 13 bases between them. The germline V gene encodes CDR1 KGHDR and CDR2 SFDVKD.

The rearrangement uses TRBV5-8 and TRBJ2-3; D gene ambiguous. The CDR3 contains 15 residues. The V and J ends lost 3 bases and 0 bases respectively, with 11 bases between them. Germline lookup yields CDR1 SGHTS and CDR2 YDEGEE. CDR3 protein: CASSSESVSTDTQYF. In nucleotides, the CDR3 is TGTGCCAGCAGCTCGGAGTCCGTTAGCACAGATACGCAGTATTTT.

The chain carries TRBV7-2 and TRBJ2-7; TRBD2 might be the D (6 bases). The CDR3 is made up of 16 amino acids. Trimming pared 1 base from V and 6 bases from J, leaving 19 bases between. In germline, CDR1 is SGHTA, CDR2 FQGNSA. In DNA, the CDR3 is TGTGCCAGCAGCTTAGTAGCGGCCCTCAGTCTGAGCGAGCAGTACTTC. Amino acid sequence: CASSLVAALSLSEQYF.

This chain uses TRBV27 with TRBJ1-1, with 7 positions matching TRBD1. The CDR3 has 13 amino acids. The V segment lost 6 bases and the J segment 9 bases; nucleotides outside the gene matches: 10. Germline V gene sequence: CDR1 MNHEY, CDR2 SMNVEV (reference sequence). The CDR3 sequence is CASRVPGQKKAFF. The CDR3 DNA reads TGTGCCAGCAGGGTCCCGGGACAGAAGAAAGCTTTCTTT.

The V call is TRBV5-4, the J call TRBJ1-1; D uncertain. CDR3 length equals 13 residues. Germline CDR1 is SGHNT and CDR2 is YYREEE (reference sequence). V was trimmed by 4 bases and J by 6 bases, leaving 13 bases between them. Here the CDR3 reads CASSPGSSSEAFF. CDR3 DNA: TGTGCCAGCAGCCCCGGTAGCAGCTCTGAAGCTTTCTTT. The full variable domain, with the rest looked up from reference TRBV5-4 and TRBJ1-1, is ETGVTQSPTHLIKTRGQQVTLRCSSQSGHNTVSWYQQALGQGPQFIFQYYREEENGRGNFPPRFSGLQFPNYSSELNVNALELDDSALYLCASSPGSSSEAFFGQGTRLTVV.

The chain recombines TRBV4-1 with TRBJ2-1, with D perhaps TRBD1 (5 bases). From germline, CDR1 is MGHRA and CDR2 YSYEKL. This CDR3 is 14 amino acids long. Between the trimmed V and J ends, which lost 1 base and 3 bases, there was a span of 7 bases. CDR3 residues: CASSQGDSYNEQFF. DNA for the CDR3: TGCGCCAGCAGCCAAGGCGACAGCTACAATGAGCAGTTCTTC.

CDR3 loop: CASSQVGGRADTEAFF. CDR3 nucleotides: TGTGCCAGCAGCCAAGTAGGAGGGAGGGCTGACACTGAAGCTTTCTTT. The chain is built from TRBV3-1 (or the pseudogene TRBV3-2) and TRBJ1-1; D is unclear. The V and J ends lost 1 base and 3 bases respectively, with 15 bases between them. The length of the CDR3 is 16 residues. Germline V gene data show CDR1 as LGHDT and CDR2 as YNNKEL (reference sequence).

The chain links TRBV18 to TRBJ2-5; TRBD1 aligns across 9 bases. This CDR3 is built from 15 residues. Germline V gene data show CDR1 as KGHSH and CDR2 as LQKENI. The ends lost 5 bases at V and 3 bases at J; junction bases unmatched: 7. This CDR3 reads CASSYSGTGKETQYF. The CDR3 nucleotides are TGTGCCAGCTCATACTCCGGGACAGGGAAAGAGACCCAGTACTTC.

This chain connects TRBV28 to TRBJ1-2; D unclear. Trimming stripped 4 bases from V and 8 bases from J, with 14 bases between. Germline V gives CDR1 MDHEN, CDR2 SYDVKM. This CDR3 region has 13 residues. The CDR3 loop reads CASSSDGIYGYTF. The CDR3 region has the DNA TGTGCCAGCAGTTCGGACGGGATCTACGGCTACACCTTC.

The chain has TRBV30 and TRBJ2-7; 7 bases map to TRBD1. This CDR3 comprises 14 residues. In germline, CDR1 is GTSNPN, CDR2 SVGIG (reference sequence). With 5 bases clipped from V and 0 bases from J, the junction kept 7 bases outside the gene matches. CDR3 nucleotide sequence: TGTGCCTGGTTAGACAGGGAGAGCTCCTACGAGCAGTACTTC. This translates into CAWLDRESSYEQYF.

The chain is built from TRBV13 and TRBJ2-1; D may be TRBD1 (6 bases). V shed 0 bases and J shed 10 bases, with 10 bases lying between them. Per the germline V gene, CDR1 is PRHDT and CDR2 is FYEKMQ (reference sequence). This CDR3 spans 13 amino acids. The CDR3 DNA reads as TGTGCCAGCAGCTTAGGGTTAAGGGGGGAGCAGTTCTTC. Protein sequence: CASSLGLRGEQFF.

This chain uses TRBV7-2 with TRBJ1-1; 8 bases fit TRBD1. The CDR3 extends over 14 amino acids. V dropped 5 bases and J dropped 4; count of bases not matched to a gene: 6. Germline V gene lookup returns CDR1 SGHTA and CDR2 FQGNSA. The CDR3 is CASSANTGGTEAFF. Here the CDR3 DNA reads TGTGCCAGCAGCGCCAATACAGGGGGCACTGAAGCTTTCTTT.

This clone was seen only once. The gene calls are TRBV18 and TRBJ1-1; D possibly corresponds to TRBD1 (5 bases). CDR3 length equals 16 residues. Trimming took 0 bases from V and 0 from J, leaving 11 bases between them. The germline CDR1 and CDR2 sequences are KGHSH and LQKENI. The CDR3 nucleotides are TGTGCCAGCTCACCACCGGGGGGGATCATGAACACTGAAGCTTTCTTT. As protein: CASSPPGGIMNTEAFF.

This clone is medium-sized. The chain has TRBV7-8 and TRBJ2-7; perhaps TRBD1 as D (6 bases). Trimming took off 7 bases at V and 4 bases at J, with 17 bases between the two ends. The CDR3 runs 14 residues. The germline gives CDR1 SGHVS, CDR2 FQNEAQ. For the CDR3, the DNA is TGTGCCAGCACCCCTCCGGACAGAGGTTACGAGCAGTACTTC. Translated, it gives CASTPPDRGYEQYF.

This chain connects TRBV28 to TRBJ1-1; perhaps TRBD1 as D (5 bases). Germline V CDR1 and CDR2: MDHEN, SYDVKM. The CDR3 has 13 residues. V dropped 3 bases and J dropped 5 bases, with 10 bases sitting between them. The CDR3 coding sequence is TGTGCCAGCAGTTTGGGAGGGGTTACTGAAGCTTTCTTT. This codes for CASSLGGVTEAFF.

The rearrangement joins TRBV18 to TRBJ1-2, with TRBD1 matching 11 bases. CDR3 length: 15 residues. Germline CDR1 is KGHSH and CDR2 is LQKENI. The V segment lost 4 bases and the J segment 3 bases; nucleotides outside the gene matches: 4. The chain's CDR3 is CASSQPGQGDYGYTF. Written as DNA, the CDR3 is TGTGCCAGCTCACAGCCGGGACAGGGGGACTATGGCTACACCTTC.

This CDR3 is CASSEAHKNYGYTF. CDR3 nucleotides: TGTGCCAGCAGTGAAGCTCACAAGAACTATGGCTACACCTTC. The V gene is TRBV6-1, the J gene TRBJ1-2; D unclear. CDR1 and CDR2 (germline): MNHNS, SASEGT. The V and J ends lost 0 bases and 2 bases respectively, with 7 bases between them. The CDR3 runs 14 residues.

The chain uses TRBV14 and TRBJ2-1; 11 nucleotides line up with TRBD2. The V and J ends lost 4 bases and 8 bases, in that order; junction bases with no gene match: 10. The CDR3 sequence is 16 residues long. From germline, CDR1 is SGHDN and CDR2 FVKESK. The CDR3: CASSRRGSGGEDEQFF. CDR3 sequence (DNA): TGTGCCAGCAGCCGCCGCGGTAGCGGGGGGGAGGATGAGCAGTTCTTC.

The chain recombines TRBV5-1 with TRBJ2-3; 8 bases fit TRBD2. CDR1 and CDR2 (germline): SGHRS, YFSETQ. This CDR3 is 14 amino acids long. V lost 4 bases, J lost 6 bases, and 7 bases stayed unmatched. In DNA, the CDR3 is TGCGCCAGCAGCCCCATCGGGGGGGACGATACGCAGTATTTT. This encodes CASSPIGGDDTQYF.

CDR3 loop: CASSERDFTDTQYF. In DNA form, the CDR3 reads TGTGCCAGCAGTGAGAGGGACTTCACAGATACGCAGTATTTT. The chain recombines TRBV2 with TRBJ2-3; D may be TRBD2 (6 bases). V was clipped by 3 bases and J by 2 bases, with 9 bases between them. The CDR3 totals 14 residues. CDR1 and CDR2 (germline): SNHLY, FYNNEI.

This clone has only a few counts. Mismatch with germline at one junction end may stem from a read error. The chain employs TRBV9 and TRBJ2-1, with TRBD2 matching over 9 bases. The CDR3 has 14 residues. Germline CDR1 reads SGDLS; CDR2 reads YYNGEE. The CDR3 nucleotides are TGTGCCAGCAGCCTCACGATGGGCGGCGGGGGGGCCGTCTTC. Translating it yields CASSLTMGGGGAVF.

This clone was seen only a few times. The rearrangement joins TRBV5-1 to TRBJ2-1; 11 positions agree with TRBD2. The CDR3 covers 15 residues. Per the germline V gene, CDR1 is SGHRS and CDR2 is YFSETQ. Trimming took 4 bases from V and 4 from J; bases not matched to a gene: 4. The CDR3 is CASSTTSGGYNEQFF. CDR3 sequence (DNA): TGCGCCAGCAGCACTACTAGCGGGGGATACAATGAGCAGTTCTTC.

This clone was seen a handful of times. V gene TRBV18 combines with J gene TRBJ2-5, with D uncertain. The V end was cut by 2 bases, the J end by 5 bases, with 12 bases between. Germline V gene lookup returns CDR1 KGHSH and CDR2 LQKENI. This CDR3 contains 14 residues. The CDR3 sequence is CASSPFGAGETQYF. The CDR3 DNA reads as TGTGCCAGCTCACCATTCGGAGCCGGGGAGACCCAGTACTTC.

This clone was counted between two and nine times. The rearrangement uses TRBV27 and TRBJ2-5, with 7 bases lining up with TRBD2. V lost 5 bases, J lost 5 bases, and 8 bases stayed unmatched. CDR3 length: 14 amino acids. CDR1 is MNHEY and CDR2 is SMNVEV in the germline V gene (reference sequence). The CDR3 is CASSPSGEGETQYF. The CDR3 DNA follows: TGTGCCAGCAGTCCCAGCGGGGAAGGGGAGACCCAGTACTTC.

The V and J genes are TRBV18 and TRBJ2-1; 13 bases align to TRBD2. From germline, CDR1 is KGHSH and CDR2 LQKENI. The CDR3 loop spans 16 amino acids. The J segment lost 2 bases and the V segment lost 5 bases, leaving 3 bases of the junction unmatched. The CDR3 sequence is CASSSTSGGTYNEQFF. CDR3 DNA sequence: TGTGCCAGCTCATCGACTAGCGGGGGGACCTACAATGAGCAGTTCTTC.

CDR3 protein: CASSTRWGGRETQYF. In nucleotides, the CDR3 is TGTGCCAGCAGTACCCGGTGGGGAGGGAGAGAGACCCAGTACTTC. The genes are TRBV6-2 or TRBV6-3 and TRBJ2-5, with TRBD2 matching over 7 bases. Germline values: CDR1 MNHEY, CDR2 SVGEGT. The length of the CDR3 is 15 residues. V lost 5 bases to trimming and J lost 4 bases; unmatched junction nucleotides: 10.

This clone appeared once. The chain is built from TRBV12-5 and TRBJ1-5; D remains unclear. V was shortened by 4 bases and J by 3 bases, with 10 bases between the two germline ends. CDR3 size: 14 residues. Germline V lookup: CDR1 LGHNT, CDR2 FRNRAP. The CDR3 spells CASGSGLNNQPQHF. CDR3 DNA sequence: TGTGCTAGTGGTTCTGGACTGAACAATCAGCCCCAGCATTTT.

V is TRBV6-5 and J is TRBJ2-1, with TRBD2 as a possible D gene (7 bases). From germline, CDR1 is MNHEY and CDR2 SVGAGI. This CDR3 contains 12 residues. V was cut by 9 bases and J by 10 bases, with 16 bases left in between. This CDR3 is CASSWGGAEQFF. The CDR3 nucleotides read TGTGCCAGTTCCTGGGGGGGGGCAGAGCAGTTCTTC.